These 16 T cell receptor beta chains came from one sample sequenced in a study of Ad26.COV2.S vaccination and SARS-CoV-2 variants. Treatment given: 15 to 20 received Ad26.COV2.S at low or high dose, single or two shots; about 5 received placebo; per-sample allocation not given. Day 63 after the first injection of vaccine or placebo was the sampling time. Sequenced by immunoSEQ multiplex PCR; TCRdb stores in-frame clones only, minus some. The sample gives more than 300,000 clones, around four fifths of which show up once; roughly 2% is in the top ten. The sample consisted of peripheral blood, taken in a trial of Ad26.COV2.S vaccine versus placebo. These TCRs come from a person between 18 and 65 years old who received the Ad26.COV2.S COVID-19 vaccine or a placebo.

The chain carries TRBV28 and TRBJ2-6; D not certain. This CDR3 is 15 amino acids long. Germline V gene data show CDR1 as MDHEN and CDR2 as SYDVKM. V shed 3 bases and J shed 2 bases, with 8 bases lying between them. The CDR3 here is CASSFPRAGANVLTF. The CDR3 DNA sequence: TGTGCCAGCAGTTTCCCGAGAGCTGGGGCCAACGTCCTGACTTTC.

The rearrangement joins TRBV4-1 to TRBJ1-2; D is ambiguous. Germline V gene sequence: CDR1 MGHRA, CDR2 YSYEKL. The V end was cut by 0 bases, the J end by 6 bases, with 8 bases between. The CDR3 is 13 amino acids. CDR3 loop: CASSQDHWDGYTF. For the CDR3, the DNA is TGCGCCAGCAGCCAAGATCACTGGGATGGCTACACCTTC.

The V and J genes are TRBV5-1 and TRBJ1-4; no clear D gene. Trimming took off 4 bases at V and 3 bases at J, with 7 bases between the two ends. Germline values: CDR1 SGHRS, CDR2 YFSETQ. The CDR3 is 13 residues long. Written as DNA, the CDR3 is TGCGCCAGCAGCGCCGGGTCTAATGAAAAACTGTTTTTT. The encoded protein is CASSAGSNEKLFF.

The rearrangement uses TRBV30 and TRBJ2-6; D unresolved. CDR1 and CDR2 (germline): GTSNPN, SVGIG (reference sequence). Trimming took 3 bases from V and 1 from J, leaving 7 bases between them. The CDR3 runs to 14 residues. The CDR3 sequence: CAWSEASGANVLTF. The CDR3 DNA reads as TGTGCCTGGAGCGAGGCTTCTGGGGCCAACGTCCTGACTTTC.

Notes on this clone: Additional DNA sequences in this sample encode the identical CDR3. The J gene is TRBJ2-2, the V gene TRBV5-4; D may be TRBD2 (5 bases). The CDR3 is made up of 15 amino acids. With 0 bases removed from V and 2 bases from J, the gap between germline ends came to 8 bases. Germline CDR1 reads SGHNT; CDR2 reads YYREEE (reference sequence). CDR3 loop: CASSLGTGNTGELFF. The CDR3 coding sequence is TGTGCCAGCAGCTTGGGGACTGGAAACACCGGGGAGCTGTTTTTT.

This clone appeared a single time. The V and J genes are TRBV29-1 and TRBJ1-1; perhaps TRBD1 as D (5 bases). CDR1 SQVTM and CDR2 ANQGSEA come from the germline V gene. The CDR3 covers 16 residues. The V and J ends lost 4 bases and 1 base respectively, with 19 bases between them. CDR3 sequence: CSVVPLGGARNTEAFF. The CDR3 nucleotides are TGCAGCGTTGTCCCGTTAGGAGGGGCCCGGAACACTGAAGCTTTCTTT. The whole variable domain, remainder taken from reference TRBV29-1 and TRBJ1-1, is SAVISQKPSRDICQRGTSLTIQCQVDSQVTMMFWYRQQPGQSLTLIATANQGSEATYESGFVIDKFPISRPNLTFSTLTVSNMSPEDSSIYLCSVVPLGGARNTEAFFGQGTRLTVV.

The V call is TRBV30, the J call TRBJ2-7; no reliable D call. In germline, CDR1 is GTSNPN, CDR2 SVGIG (reference sequence). The CDR3 covers 13 residues. V lost 0 bases to trimming and J lost 3 bases, with 9 bases between them. CDR3 residues: CAWSVLQSYEQYF. CDR3 bases: TGTGCCTGGAGTGTACTACAGAGCTACGAGCAGTACTTC.

The chain couples TRBV6-5 to TRBJ1-2; 7 bases match TRBD1. Trimming took 2 bases from V and 4 from J; bases not matched to a gene: 4. The germline gives CDR1 MNHEY, CDR2 SVGAGI. This CDR3 region has 14 residues. CDR3 DNA: TGTGCCAGCAGTTACAGGGGGCGCAGCTATGGCTACACCTTC. Its protein product is CASSYRGRSYGYTF.

The J gene is TRBJ2-7, the V gene TRBV5-4; 7 bases fit TRBD1. The trim removed 4 bases at V and 3 bases at J, leaving 10 bases unmatched. The CDR3 is 15 amino acids. Germline V gene sequence: CDR1 SGHNT, CDR2 YYREEE (reference sequence). The CDR3 DNA reads as TGTGCCAGCAGCGGCCCGGGACAGAAAGACTACGAGCAGTACTTC. It specifies CASSGPGQKDYEQYF. Full variable domain (missing parts from reference TRBV5-4 and TRBJ2-7): ETGVTQSPTHLIKTRGQQVTLRCSSQSGHNTVSWYQQALGQGPQFIFQYYREEENGRGNFPPRFSGLQFPNYSSELNVNALELDDSALYLCASSGPGQKDYEQYFGPGTRLTVT.

This clone was seen a few times. The chain recombines TRBV5-1 with TRBJ1-3; the match to TRBD1 covers 7 bases. The CDR3 consists of 17 residues. V gave up 4 bases and J gave up 0 bases; unmatched junction bases: 10. Looked up from germline, CDR1 is SGHRS and CDR2 is YFSETQ. CDR3 protein: CASSSEGALGSGNTIYF. The DNA of the CDR3 is TGCGCCAGCAGCAGCGAGGGGGCGCTAGGCTCTGGAAACACCATATATTTT.

This clone was counted a few times. The chain couples TRBV29-1 to TRBJ1-2; D is perhaps TRBD1 (6 bases). Deletions cut 5 bases from V and 0 bases from J, with 10 bases between. This CDR3 comprises 13 residues. Germline V lookup: CDR1 SQVTM, CDR2 ANQGSEA. CDR3: CSVFDRSNYGYTF. CDR3 nucleotides: TGCAGCGTTTTCGACAGGTCTAACTATGGCTACACCTTC.

V is TRBV3-1 (or the pseudogene TRBV3-2) and J is TRBJ2-7; 7 nucleotides agree with TRBD1. The germline V gene encodes CDR1 LGHDT and CDR2 YNNKEL (reference sequence). With 1 base clipped from V and 3 bases from J, the junction kept 15 bases outside the gene matches. This CDR3 has 18 residues. CDR3 in amino acids: CASSQVFSFWDSGYEQYF. The CDR3 nucleotides read TGTGCCAGCAGCCAAGTGTTTTCTTTTTGGGACAGTGGCTACGAGCAGTACTTC.

This clone was detected only a few times. The chain is built from TRBV9 and TRBJ2-5; the D gene is possibly TRBD2 (6 bases). The germline CDR1 and CDR2 sequences are SGDLS and YYNGEE. The CDR3 totals 15 residues. V dropped 1 base and J dropped 1 base, with 11 bases sitting between them. CDR3 coding DNA: TGTGCCAGCAGCGTACTAGGCGGGGTCCAAGAGACCCAGTACTTC. It codes for CASSVLGGVQETQYF.

The chain joins TRBV5-6 to TRBJ1-4; TRBD1 agrees at 9 bases. There are 16 residues in the CDR3. Per germline, CDR1 SGHDT and CDR2 YYEEEE. Losses at the gene ends were 4 bases for V and 6 bases for J; bases not matched to a gene: 10. This chain's CDR3 is CASSELIRDRDEKLFF. CDR3 DNA: TGTGCCAGCAGCGAATTAATCCGGGACAGGGATGAAAAACTGTTTTTT.

The chain has TRBV18 and TRBJ1-4, with D perhaps matching TRBD1 (6 bases). Trimming stripped 5 bases from V and 3 bases from J, with 10 bases between. Germline assignment: CDR1 KGHSH and CDR2 LQKENI. This CDR3 comprises 14 residues. The CDR3 loop reads CASSKQGANEKLFF. CDR3 bases: TGTGCCAGCTCAAAACAGGGAGCTAATGAAAAACTGTTTTTT.

The chain recombines TRBV6-1 with TRBJ2-3; D is possibly TRBD2 (6 bases). Trimming shortened V by 2 bases and J by 6 bases, and 15 bases separated the two germline ends. This CDR3 has 15 residues. CDR1 is MNHNS, CDR2 SASEGT, per germline. CDR3 coding DNA: TGTGCCAGCAGTGAATGGGACTGGGGGGTTGATACGCAGTATTTT. Residues: CASSEWDWGVDTQYF.